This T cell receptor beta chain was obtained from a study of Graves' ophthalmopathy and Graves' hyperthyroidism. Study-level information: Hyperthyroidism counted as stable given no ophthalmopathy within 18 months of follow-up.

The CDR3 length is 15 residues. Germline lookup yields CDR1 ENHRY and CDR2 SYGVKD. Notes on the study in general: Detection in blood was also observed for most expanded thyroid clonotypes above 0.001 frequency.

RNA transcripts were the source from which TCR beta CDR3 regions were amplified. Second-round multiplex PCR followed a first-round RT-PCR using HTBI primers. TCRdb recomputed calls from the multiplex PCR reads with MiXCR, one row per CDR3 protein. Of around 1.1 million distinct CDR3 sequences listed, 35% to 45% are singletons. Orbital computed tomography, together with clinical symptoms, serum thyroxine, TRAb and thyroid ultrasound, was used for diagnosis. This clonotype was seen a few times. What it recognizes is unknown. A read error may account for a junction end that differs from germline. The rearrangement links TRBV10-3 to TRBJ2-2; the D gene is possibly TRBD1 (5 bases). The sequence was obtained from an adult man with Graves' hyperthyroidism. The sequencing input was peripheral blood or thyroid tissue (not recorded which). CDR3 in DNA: TGTGCCATCACCGAGGACACTACCTACACTGGGGAGCTGTTTTTT. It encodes CAITEDTTYTGELFF.